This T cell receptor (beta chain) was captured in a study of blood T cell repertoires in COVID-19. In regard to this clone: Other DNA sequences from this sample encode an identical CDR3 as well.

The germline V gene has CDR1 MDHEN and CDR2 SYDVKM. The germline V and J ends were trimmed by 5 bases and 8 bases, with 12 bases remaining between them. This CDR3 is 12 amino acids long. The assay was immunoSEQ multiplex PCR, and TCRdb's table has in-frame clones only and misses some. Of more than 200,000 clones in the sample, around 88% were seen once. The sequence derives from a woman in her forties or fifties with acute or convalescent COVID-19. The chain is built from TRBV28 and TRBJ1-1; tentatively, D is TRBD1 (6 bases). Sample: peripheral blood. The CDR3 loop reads CASSPRTDEAFF. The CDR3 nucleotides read TGTGCCAGCAGTCCCCGGACAGACGAAGCTTTCTTT.